This T cell receptor (beta chain) was documented in a study of T cells after yellow fever vaccination. Whole-study results and caveats: Detected again after the booster were most primary-vaccination clones, at almost 97% CD4 and 70% to 90% CD8.

Using its own MiXCR run on the 5' RACE reads, TCRdb lists one record per CDR3 protein. The data contain about 50,000 distinct CDR3 sequences, around 6.1% of them singletons. This clonotype has more than one count but fewer than ten. Germline values: CDR1 DFQATT, CDR2 SNEGSKA (reference sequence). The CDR3 consists of 16 residues. J gave up 4 bases and V 0 bases, and 8 bases lay outside the gene matches. This sequence joins TRBV20-1 and TRBJ2-2; TRBD1 agrees at 7 bases. The TCR sequence derives from a man between 18 and 35 years old who received the YFV17D yellow fever vaccine. This specimen was PBMCs, either bulk or a sorted T-cell subset (CD4+, CD8+, memory, or dextramer-sorted; not recorded which), taken on the day of the yellow fever booster vaccination. This CDR3 reads CSARDPQGVTTGELFF. CDR3 DNA: TGCAGTGCTAGAGATCCCCAGGGGGTCACCACCGGGGAGCTGTTTTTT.